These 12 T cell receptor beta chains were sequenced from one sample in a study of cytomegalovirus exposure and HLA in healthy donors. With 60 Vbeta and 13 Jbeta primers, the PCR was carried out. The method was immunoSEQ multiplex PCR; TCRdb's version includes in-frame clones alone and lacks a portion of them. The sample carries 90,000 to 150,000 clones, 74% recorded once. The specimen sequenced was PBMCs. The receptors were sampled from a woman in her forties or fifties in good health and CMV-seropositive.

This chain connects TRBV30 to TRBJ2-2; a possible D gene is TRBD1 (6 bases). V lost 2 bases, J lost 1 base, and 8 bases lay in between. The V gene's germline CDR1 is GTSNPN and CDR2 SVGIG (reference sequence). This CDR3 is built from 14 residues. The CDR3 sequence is CAWSRGGNTGELFF. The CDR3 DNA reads TGTGCCTGGAGTCGAGGGGGGAACACCGGGGAGCTGTTTTTT.

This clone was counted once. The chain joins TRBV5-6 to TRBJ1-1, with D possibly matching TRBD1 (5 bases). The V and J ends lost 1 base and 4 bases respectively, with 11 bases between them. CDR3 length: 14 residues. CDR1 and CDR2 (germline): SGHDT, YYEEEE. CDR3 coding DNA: TGTGCCAGCAGCTTGTTTAGGGGATTCACTGAAGCTTTCTTT. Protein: CASSLFRGFTEAFF.

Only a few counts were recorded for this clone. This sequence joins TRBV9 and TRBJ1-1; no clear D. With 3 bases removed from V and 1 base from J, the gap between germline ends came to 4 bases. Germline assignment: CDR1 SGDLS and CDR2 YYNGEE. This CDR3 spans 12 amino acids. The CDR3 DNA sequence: TGTGCCAGCAGCGCCGGGAACACTGAAGCTTTCTTT. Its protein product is CASSAGNTEAFF.

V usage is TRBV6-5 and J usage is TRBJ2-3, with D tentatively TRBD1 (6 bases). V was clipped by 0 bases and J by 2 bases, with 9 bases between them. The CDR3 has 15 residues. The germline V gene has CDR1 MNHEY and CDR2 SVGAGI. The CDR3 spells CASSYSSGDTDTQYF. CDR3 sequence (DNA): TGTGCCAGCAGTTACTCGTCAGGGGACACAGATACGCAGTATTTT.

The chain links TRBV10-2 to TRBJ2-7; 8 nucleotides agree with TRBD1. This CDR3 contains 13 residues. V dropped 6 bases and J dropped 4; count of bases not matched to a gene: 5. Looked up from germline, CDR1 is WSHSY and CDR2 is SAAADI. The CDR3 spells CASSRGQAYEQYF. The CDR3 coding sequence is TGCGCCAGCAGCAGGGGGCAGGCATACGAGCAGTACTTC.

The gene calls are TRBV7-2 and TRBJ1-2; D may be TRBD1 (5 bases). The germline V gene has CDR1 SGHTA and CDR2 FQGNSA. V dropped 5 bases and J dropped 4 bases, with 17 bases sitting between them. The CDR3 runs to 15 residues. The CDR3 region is CASSPDLRQSYGYTF. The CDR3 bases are TGTGCCAGCAGCCCCGACTTGAGACAGAGCTATGGCTACACCTTC.

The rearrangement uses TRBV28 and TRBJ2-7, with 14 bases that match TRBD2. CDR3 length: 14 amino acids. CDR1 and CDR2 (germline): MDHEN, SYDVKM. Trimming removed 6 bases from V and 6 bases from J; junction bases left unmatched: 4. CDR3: CASSRLAGGLEQYF. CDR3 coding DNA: TGTGCCAGCAGCAGACTAGCGGGAGGGCTCGAGCAGTACTTC.

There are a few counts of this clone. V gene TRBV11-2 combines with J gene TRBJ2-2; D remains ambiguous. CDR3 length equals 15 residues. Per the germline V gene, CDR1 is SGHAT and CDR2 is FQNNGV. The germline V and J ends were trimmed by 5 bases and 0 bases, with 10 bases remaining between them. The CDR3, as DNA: TGTGCCAGCAGCCCCGACGGGTCGAACACCGGGGAGCTGTTTTTT. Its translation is CASSPDGSNTGELFF.

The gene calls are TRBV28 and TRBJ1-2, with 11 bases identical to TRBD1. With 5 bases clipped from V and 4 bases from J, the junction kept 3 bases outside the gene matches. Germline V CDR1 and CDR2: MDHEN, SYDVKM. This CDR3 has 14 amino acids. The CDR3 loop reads CASSLGQGGYGYTF. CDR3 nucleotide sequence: TGTGCCAGCAGTCTGGGACAGGGGGGCTATGGCTACACCTTC.

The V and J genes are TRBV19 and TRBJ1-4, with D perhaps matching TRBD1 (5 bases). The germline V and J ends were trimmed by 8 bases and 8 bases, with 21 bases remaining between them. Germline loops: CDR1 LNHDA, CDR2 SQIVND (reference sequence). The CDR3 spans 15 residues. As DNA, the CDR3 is TGTGCCAGTTGCCCCTTGGGGGGGAATTGCGAAAAACTGTTTTTT. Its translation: CASCPLGGNCEKLFF.

The CDR3 loop reads CASSFLQRETNEQFF. In nucleotides, the CDR3 is TGTGCCAGCAGTTTTCTCCAGCGGGAGACCAATGAGCAGTTCTTC. The chain has TRBV28 and TRBJ2-1; 8 bases agree with TRBD2. The CDR3 runs 15 residues. Trimming took 3 bases from V and 6 from J; bases not matched to a gene: 7. The V gene's germline CDR1 is MDHEN and CDR2 SYDVKM.

The CDR3 reads CSVSLNEQFF. CDR3 in DNA: TGCAGCGTTTCCCTCAATGAGCAGTTCTTC. This chain connects TRBV29-1 to TRBJ2-1, with D uncertain. Deletions cut 5 bases from V and 6 bases from J, with 5 bases between. Germline V gene data show CDR1 as SQVTM and CDR2 as ANQGSEA. This CDR3 has 10 residues.